Sequencing of this T cell receptor (beta chain) was carried out in a study of cytomegalovirus exposure and HLA in healthy donors. The overall study: A previous analysis identified 95 million to 130 million unique TCR beta sequences derived from around 200 million T cells. Findings and limits, study-wide: Common viral pathogens seemed, in a later analysis, to connect with several of the most significant clusters. Later work showed greater clonal expansion in HLA-associated TCR beta chains than in equally common others.

The PCR was carried out with 60 Vbeta primers and 13 Jbeta primers. Only in-frame clones appear in the TCRdb table, and some are missing; sequencing was by immunoSEQ multiplex PCR. The table lists around 210,000 clones. With respect to this clone: Its antigen is still unknown.

Donors were nominally healthy when sampled, though unrecorded immune exposures were likely. Germline trimming cut 6 bases from V and 0 bases from J; bases unmatched to any gene: 10. The CDR3 contains 18 residues. Germline CDR1 SGHRS, CDR2 YFSETQ. The clonotype comes from a woman in her twenties or thirties in good health and CMV-seropositive. Input material: PBMCs. This chain joins TRBV5-1 and TRBJ1-6; 9 positions match TRBD1. This chain's CDR3 is CASTQGTGLSSYNSPLHF. CDR3 bases: TGCGCCAGCACCCAGGGGACAGGGTTATCCTCCTATAATTCACCCCTCCACTTT.